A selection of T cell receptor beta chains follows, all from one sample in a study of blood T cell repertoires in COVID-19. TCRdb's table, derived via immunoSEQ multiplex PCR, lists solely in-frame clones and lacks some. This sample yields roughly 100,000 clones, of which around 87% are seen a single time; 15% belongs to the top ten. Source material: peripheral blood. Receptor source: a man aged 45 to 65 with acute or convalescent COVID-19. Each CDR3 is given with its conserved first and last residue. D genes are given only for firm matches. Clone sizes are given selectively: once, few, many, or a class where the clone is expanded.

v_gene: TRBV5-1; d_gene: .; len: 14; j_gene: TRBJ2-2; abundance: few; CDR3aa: CASSFRGNTGELFF; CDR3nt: TGCGCCAGCAGCTTCAGGGGAAACACCGGGGAGCTGTTTTTT
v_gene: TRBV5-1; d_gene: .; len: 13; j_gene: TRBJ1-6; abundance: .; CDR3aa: CASSLRERSPLHF; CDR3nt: TGCGCCAGCAGCTTGAGAGAGAGGTCACCCCTCCACTTT
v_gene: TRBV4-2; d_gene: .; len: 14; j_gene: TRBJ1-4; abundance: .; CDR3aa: CASSQERGFGKLFF; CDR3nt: TGTGCCAGCAGCCAAGAACGGGGGTTTGGGAAACTGTTTTTT
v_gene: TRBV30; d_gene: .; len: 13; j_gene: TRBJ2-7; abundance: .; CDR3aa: CAWSVSLTYEQYF; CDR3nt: TGTGCCTGGAGTGTGTCGTTAACCTACGAGCAGTACTTC
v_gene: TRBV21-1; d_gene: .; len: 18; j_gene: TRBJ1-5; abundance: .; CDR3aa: CASSPRGQGARSNQPQHF; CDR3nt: TGTGCCAGCAGCCCCAGAGGACAGGGGGCGAGGAGCAATCAGCCCCAGCATTTT
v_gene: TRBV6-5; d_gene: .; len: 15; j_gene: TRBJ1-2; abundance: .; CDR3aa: CASSYSINEGYGYTF; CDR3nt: TGTGCCAGCAGTTACTCGATAAATGAGGGCTATGGCTACACCTTC
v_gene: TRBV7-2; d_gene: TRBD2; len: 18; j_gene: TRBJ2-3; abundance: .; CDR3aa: CASSPAPTLAGGGDTQYF; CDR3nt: TGTGCCAGCAGCCCGGCCCCGACACTAGCGGGAGGAGGAGATACGCAGTATTTT
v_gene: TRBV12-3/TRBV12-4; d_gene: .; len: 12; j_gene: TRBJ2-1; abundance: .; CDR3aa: CASSLDRNEQFF; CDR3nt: TGTGCCAGCAGTTTAGACAGGAATGAGCAGTTCTTC
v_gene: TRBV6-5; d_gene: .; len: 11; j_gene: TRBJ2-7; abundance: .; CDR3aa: CASSYRDEQYF; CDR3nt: TGTGCCAGCAGTTACCGGGACGAGCAGTACTTC
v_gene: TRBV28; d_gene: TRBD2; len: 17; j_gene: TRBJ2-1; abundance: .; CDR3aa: CASAYLGAGEEHNEQFF; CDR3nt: TGTGCCAGCGCCTACCTAGGGGCGGGAGAAGAGCACAATGAGCAGTTCTTC
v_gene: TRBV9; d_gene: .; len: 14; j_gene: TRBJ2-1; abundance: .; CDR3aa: CASSVSESVDEQFF; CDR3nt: TGTGCCAGCAGCGTATCAGAATCAGTCGATGAGCAGTTCTTC
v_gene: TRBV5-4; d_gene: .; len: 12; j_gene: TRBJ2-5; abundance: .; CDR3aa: CASSWRRETQYF; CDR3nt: TGTGCCAGCAGCTGGAGACGGGAGACCCAGTACTTC
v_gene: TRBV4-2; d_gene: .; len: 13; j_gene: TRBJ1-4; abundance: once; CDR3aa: CASSPKLDEKLFF; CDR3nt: TGTGCCAGCAGTCCCAAGCTAGATGAAAAACTGTTTTTT